This T cell receptor (beta chain) originates from a study of T cells in localized non-small cell lung cancer (dated by TCRdb to 2019 to 2021). The study in broad terms: The study examined T cell repertoires in 200 to 300 patients with early-stage NSCLC and compared tumors with uninvolved tumor-adjacent lungs. The cohort comprised a few hundred treatment-naïve NSCLC patients with resected, localized lung tumors. Of the NSCLC patients, over 120 were male and approximately 99 were female, and the mean age was roughly 61 years.

Two independent pathologists confirmed that the uninvolved adjacent lung, which was taken at least 2 cm from the tumor margin, was free of atypia. At diagnosis, peripheral blood, uninvolved tumor-adjacent lung and tumor were collected and stored as a combination of fresh-frozen and FFPE material. As for this clone: Its target antigen remains unknown. No qualities accompany the bases; no much larger clone lies one base away.

The immunoSEQ Assay was used to sequence TCR beta CDR3 regions from DNA. The paper's data handling went like this. T cell density was computed as TCR beta template counts normalized to usable DNA estimated by amplifying housekeeping genes. Using the preseqR package, richness was estimated by extrapolating to 120,000 templates for tissue samples and 400,000 templates for PBMC samples. Clonality was defined by subtracting Pielou's evenness from one. Tissue-enriched TCRs were identified through differential abundance testing performed on productive amino-acid clonotypes, with a minimum total count of 5 and an alpha of 0.1. The Jaccard Index and the Morisita Overlap Index were used to measure repertoire overlap between compartments. GLIPH clustered TCR beta CDR3s with public tetramer-defined viral CDR3s; viral motifs required at least three viral sequences plus V-gene enrichment. TCRdb holds this immuneACCESS table with in-frame rearrangements only. Some clones are missing; in checked studies, unresolved V genes explain under half, and the rest has no known cause. The V and J calls and the clone size are those of that table, but D and trimming were determined from the DNA. In this sample the table shows approximately 2,600 clones, 37% of which occur a single time. The ten top clones hold 20% to 25% of the sample.

The investigation overall reported the following: Longer overall survival was associated with higher blood T cell density, whereas shorter survival was associated with higher adjacent-lung clonality. Because the study design was exploratory, TCR variables were selected using unadjusted p-values without false-discovery rate correction. A median of roughly 50 of the top 100 tumor clones turned up in the paired uninvolved adjacent lung, and approximately 30 of those clones also ranked among the top 100 of that same adjacent lung. The highest T cell clonality was observed in uninvolved tumor-adjacent lung, where clonality exceeded that of tumor, suggesting that antigenic responses were more focused in uninvolved tumor-adjacent lung. Because multi-region tumor sequencing was not performed, intratumor heterogeneity could not be ruled out.

V is shortened by 6 bases, J by 2 bases, and the region joining them spans 15 bases. The CDR3 goes from the cysteine to the phenylalanine over 15 residues. This entry keeps only the CDR3 DNA: 45 bases, framed from base 1. CDR1 is given as MDHEN and CDR2 as SYDVKM, both from the germline V gene. The receptor chain draws on TRBV28 and TRBJ2-3; the D gene identity is not certain. The receptor was derived from a woman aged 35-75 years with stage II squamous cell lung carcinoma. Sequences were derived from normal lung tissue next to the tumor, sampled before any cancer treatment. The CDR3 here reads CASSLVGPATDTQYF. The DNA is as follows: TGTGCCAGCAGCCTAGTGGGTCCCGCCACAGATACGCAGTATTTT.